The clone carrying this TCR beta chain was observed a handful of times. CDR3 length: 15 residues. Trimming shortened V by 0 bases and J by 3 bases, and 9 bases separated the two germline ends. Germline CDR1 is SGDLS and CDR2 is YYNGEE. The data originate from a study of T cells in Graves' hyperthyroidism and ophthalmopathy. Out of around 10 ml of fresh peripheral blood came the PBMCs. TCR beta CDR3 regions were amplified from RNA transcripts. First-round RT-PCR targeting the TCR CDR3 was performed with the HTBI primer set. TCRdb fed the multiplex PCR reads into MiXCR, producing one record per CDR3 protein. The sample contains 530,000 or so distinct CDR3 sequences, more than 15% of which appear only once.

Sequenced sample: blood. The V and J genes are TRBV9 and TRBJ1-4; no firm D call. The receptor comes from a woman aged 18-29 years with Graves' ophthalmopathy. The CDR3 sequence: CASSVDDMANEKLFF. The CDR3 bases are TGTGCCAGCAGCGTAGATGACATGGCTAATGAAAAACTGTTTTTT.